This T cell receptor (beta chain) originates from a study of blood T cell repertoires in COVID-19. Authors' data handling: Estimated nucleated cell counts came from reference gene primer amplification. Sequencing was performed with immunoSEQ multiplex PCR; in TCRdb, only in-frame clones are kept and a portion is missing. Clone size and the V and J calls come from that table; the DNA yielded D and trimming. Here the sample spans fewer than 100,000 clones, around nine tenths being singletons. Germline CDR1 is SGHTS and CDR2 is YDEGEE. Between the trimmed V and J ends, which lost 0 bases and 0 bases, there was a span of 15 bases. This CDR3 comprises 17 residues.

The TCR sequence derives from a human donor in a cohort sampled during active COVID-19. Sequenced: peripheral blood. The genes are TRBV5-8 and TRBJ1-1; D is perhaps TRBD1 (6 bases). The CDR3 spells CASSLALDSALNTEAFF. Written as DNA, the CDR3 is TGTGCCAGCAGCTTGGCGCTGGACAGCGCGTTGAACACTGAAGCTTTCTTT.